The text below deals with one TCR beta chain. This entry is derived from a study of cytotoxic CD8 clonotypes in ibrutinib-treated CLL. V was pared by 0 bases and J by 6 bases, with 13 bases between. Per germline, CDR1 ENHRY and CDR2 SYGVKD. The CDR3 runs 15 residues. Investigators sought sequencing depths of between 1 in 200,000 and 1 in 1 million T cells. Using immunoSEQ multiplex PCR, the repertoire was profiled, and TCRdb retains in-frame clones only, with some absent. The sample contains approximately 210,000 clones, about 72% of which appear only once. This receptor was taken from a human donor with chronic lymphocytic leukemia. The chain couples TRBV10-3 to TRBJ2-3; D possibly corresponds to TRBD2 (5 bases). The sample in question was PBMCs, obtained after 24 months of ibrutinib treatment. The CDR3 nucleotides read TGTGCCATCAGTGAGTCGGTAGAGGGAACCGATACGCAGTATTTT. Amino acid sequence: CAISESVEGTDTQYF.